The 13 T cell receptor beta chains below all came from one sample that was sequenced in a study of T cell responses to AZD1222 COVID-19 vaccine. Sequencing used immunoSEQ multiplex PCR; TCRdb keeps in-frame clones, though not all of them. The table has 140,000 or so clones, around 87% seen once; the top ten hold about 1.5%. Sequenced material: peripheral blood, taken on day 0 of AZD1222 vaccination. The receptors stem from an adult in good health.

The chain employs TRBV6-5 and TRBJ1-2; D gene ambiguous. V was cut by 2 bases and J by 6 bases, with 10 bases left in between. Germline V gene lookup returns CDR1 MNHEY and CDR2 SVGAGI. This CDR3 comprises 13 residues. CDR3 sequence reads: CASSYASSNGYTF. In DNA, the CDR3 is TGTGCCAGCAGTTACGCGAGTAGCAATGGCTACACCTTC.

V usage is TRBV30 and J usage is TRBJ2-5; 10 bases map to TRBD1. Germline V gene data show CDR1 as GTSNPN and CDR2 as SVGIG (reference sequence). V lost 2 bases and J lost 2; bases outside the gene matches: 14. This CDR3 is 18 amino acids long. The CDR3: CAWSFFLHRDRGQETQYF. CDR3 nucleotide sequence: TGTGCCTGGAGTTTCTTTCTACACCGGGACAGGGGACAAGAGACCCAGTACTTC.

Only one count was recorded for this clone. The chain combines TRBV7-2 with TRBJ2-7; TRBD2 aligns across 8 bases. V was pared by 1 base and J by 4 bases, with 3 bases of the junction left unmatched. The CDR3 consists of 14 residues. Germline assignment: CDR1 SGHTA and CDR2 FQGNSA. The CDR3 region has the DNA TGTGCCAGCAGCTTAGTTAGCGGGAAGTACGAGCAGTACTTC. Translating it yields CASSLVSGKYEQYF. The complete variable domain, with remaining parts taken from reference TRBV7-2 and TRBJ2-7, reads GAGVSQSPSNKVTEKGKDVELRCDPISGHTALYWYRQSLGQGLEFLIYFQGNSAPDKSGLPSDRFSAERTGGSVSTLTIQRTQQEDSAVYLCASSLVSGKYEQYFGPGTRLTVT.

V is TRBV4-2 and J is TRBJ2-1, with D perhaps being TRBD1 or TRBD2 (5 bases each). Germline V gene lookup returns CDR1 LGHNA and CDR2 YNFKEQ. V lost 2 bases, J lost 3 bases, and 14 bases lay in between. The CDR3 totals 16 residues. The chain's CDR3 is CASSQTGSGLYNEQFF. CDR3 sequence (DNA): TGTGCCAGCAGCCAAACCGGGTCGGGGCTCTACAATGAGCAGTTCTTC.

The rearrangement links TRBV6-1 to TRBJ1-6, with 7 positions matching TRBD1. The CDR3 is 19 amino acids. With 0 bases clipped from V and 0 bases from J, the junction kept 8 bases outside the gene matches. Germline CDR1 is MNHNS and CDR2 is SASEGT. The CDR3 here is CASSEAKGGYSSYNSPLHF. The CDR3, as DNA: TGTGCCAGCAGTGAAGCGAAAGGGGGCTATAGCTCCTATAATTCACCCCTCCACTTT.

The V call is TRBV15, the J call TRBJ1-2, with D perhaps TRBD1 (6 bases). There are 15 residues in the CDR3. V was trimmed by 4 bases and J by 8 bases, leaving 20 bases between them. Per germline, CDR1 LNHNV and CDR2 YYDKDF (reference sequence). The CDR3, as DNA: TGTGCCACCAGCATCCAGACGACAGGTGTTCGAGGCTACACCTTC. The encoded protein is CATSIQTTGVRGYTF.

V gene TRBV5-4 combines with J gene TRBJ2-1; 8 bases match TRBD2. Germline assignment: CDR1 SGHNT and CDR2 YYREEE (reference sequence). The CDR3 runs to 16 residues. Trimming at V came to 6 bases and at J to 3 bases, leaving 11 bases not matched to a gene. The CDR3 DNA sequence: TGTGCCAGCAAAGCTTCGGGGACTAGTGGCTACAATGAGCAGTTCTTC. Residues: CASKASGTSGYNEQFF.

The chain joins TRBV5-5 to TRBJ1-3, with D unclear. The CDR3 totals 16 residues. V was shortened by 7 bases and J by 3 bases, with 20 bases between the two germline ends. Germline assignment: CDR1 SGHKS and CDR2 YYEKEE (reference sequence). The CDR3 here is CASRTVLGFGGNTIYF. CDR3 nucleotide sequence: TGTGCCAGCCGAACCGTCCTGGGGTTTGGTGGAAACACCATATATTTT.

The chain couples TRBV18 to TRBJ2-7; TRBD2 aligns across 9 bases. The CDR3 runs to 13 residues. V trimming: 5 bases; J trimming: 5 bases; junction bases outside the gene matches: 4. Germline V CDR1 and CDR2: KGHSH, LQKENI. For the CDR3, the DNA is TGTGCCAGCTCAGAACTAGCGGGTAACGAGCAGTACTTC. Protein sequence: CASSELAGNEQYF.

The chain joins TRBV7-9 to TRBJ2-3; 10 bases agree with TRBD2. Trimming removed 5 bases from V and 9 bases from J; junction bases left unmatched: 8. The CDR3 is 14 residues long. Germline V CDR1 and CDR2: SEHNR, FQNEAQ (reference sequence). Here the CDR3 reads CASSTRTSGQTQYF. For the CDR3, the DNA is TGTGCCAGCAGCACCCGGACTAGCGGCCAGACGCAGTATTTT.

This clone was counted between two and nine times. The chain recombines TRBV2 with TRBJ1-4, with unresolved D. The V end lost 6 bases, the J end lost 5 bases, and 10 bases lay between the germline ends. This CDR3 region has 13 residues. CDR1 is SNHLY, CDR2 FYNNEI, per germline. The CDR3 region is CASRVNRNEKLFF. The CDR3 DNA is TGTGCCAGCAGGGTTAACCGGAATGAAAAACTGTTTTTT.

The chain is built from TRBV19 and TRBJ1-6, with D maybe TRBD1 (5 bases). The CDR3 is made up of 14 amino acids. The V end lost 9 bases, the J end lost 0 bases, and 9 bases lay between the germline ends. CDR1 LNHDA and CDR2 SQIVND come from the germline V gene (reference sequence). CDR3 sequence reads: CASRDSSYNSPLHF. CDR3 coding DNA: TGTGCCAGCAGAGACAGCTCCTATAATTCACCCCTCCACTTT.

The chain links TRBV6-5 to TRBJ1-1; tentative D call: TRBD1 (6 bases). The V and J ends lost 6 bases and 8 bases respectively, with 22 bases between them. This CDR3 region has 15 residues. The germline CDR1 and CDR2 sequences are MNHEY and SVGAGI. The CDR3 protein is CASSQSGEGRAEAFF. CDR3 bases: TGTGCCAGCAGCCAATCAGGGGAAGGTCGGGCGGAAGCTTTCTTT.